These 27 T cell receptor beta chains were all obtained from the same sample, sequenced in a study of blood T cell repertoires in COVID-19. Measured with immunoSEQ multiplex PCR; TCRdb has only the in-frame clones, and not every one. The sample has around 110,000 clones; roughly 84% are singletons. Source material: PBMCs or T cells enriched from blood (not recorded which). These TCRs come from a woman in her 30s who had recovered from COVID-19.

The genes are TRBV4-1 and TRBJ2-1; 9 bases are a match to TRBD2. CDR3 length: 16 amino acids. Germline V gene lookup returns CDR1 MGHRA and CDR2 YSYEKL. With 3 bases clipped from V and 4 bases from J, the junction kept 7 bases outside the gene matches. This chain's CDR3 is CASSHLGLAQYNEQFF. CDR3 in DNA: TGCGCCAGCAGCCACCTTGGACTAGCGCAATACAATGAGCAGTTCTTC.

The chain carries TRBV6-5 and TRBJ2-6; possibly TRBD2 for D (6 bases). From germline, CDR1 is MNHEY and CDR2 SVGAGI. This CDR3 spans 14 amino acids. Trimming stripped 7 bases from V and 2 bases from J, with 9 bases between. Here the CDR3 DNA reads TGTGCCAGCACTCCTAGCGCTGGGGCCAACGTCCTGACTTTC. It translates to CASTPSAGANVLTF.

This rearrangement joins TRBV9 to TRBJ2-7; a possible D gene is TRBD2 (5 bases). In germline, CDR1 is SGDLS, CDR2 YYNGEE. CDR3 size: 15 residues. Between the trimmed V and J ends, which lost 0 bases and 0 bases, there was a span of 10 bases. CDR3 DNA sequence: TGTGCCAGCAGCGTAGGTGGCACTAGCTCCTACGAGCAGTACTTC. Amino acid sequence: CASSVGGTSSYEQYF.

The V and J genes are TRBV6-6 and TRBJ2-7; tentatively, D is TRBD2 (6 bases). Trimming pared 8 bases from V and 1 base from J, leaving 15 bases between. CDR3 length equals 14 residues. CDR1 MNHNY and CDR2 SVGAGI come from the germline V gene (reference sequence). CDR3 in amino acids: CASRGTGLSYEQYF. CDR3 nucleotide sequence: TGTGCCAGCCGCGGGACGGGACTTTCCTACGAGCAGTACTTC.

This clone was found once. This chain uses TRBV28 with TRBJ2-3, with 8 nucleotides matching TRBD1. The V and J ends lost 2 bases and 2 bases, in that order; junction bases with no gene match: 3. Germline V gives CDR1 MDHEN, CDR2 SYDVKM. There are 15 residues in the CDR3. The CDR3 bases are TGTGCCAGCAGTTTAGGACAGGGAGCCACAGATACGCAGTATTTT. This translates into CASSLGQGATDTQYF.

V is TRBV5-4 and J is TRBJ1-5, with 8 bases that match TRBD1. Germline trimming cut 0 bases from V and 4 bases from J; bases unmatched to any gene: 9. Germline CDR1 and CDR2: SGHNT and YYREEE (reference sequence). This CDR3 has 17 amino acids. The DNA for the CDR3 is TGTGCCAGCAGCTTGGTGGCAGGGGGCTTAACAAATCAGCCCCAGCATTTT. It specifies CASSLVAGGLTNQPQHF. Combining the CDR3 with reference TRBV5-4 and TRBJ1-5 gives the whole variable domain ETGVTQSPTHLIKTRGQQVTLRCSSQSGHNTVSWYQQALGQGPQFIFQYYREEENGRGNFPPRFSGLQFPNYSSELNVNALELDDSALYLCASSLVAGGLTNQPQHFGDGTRLSIL.

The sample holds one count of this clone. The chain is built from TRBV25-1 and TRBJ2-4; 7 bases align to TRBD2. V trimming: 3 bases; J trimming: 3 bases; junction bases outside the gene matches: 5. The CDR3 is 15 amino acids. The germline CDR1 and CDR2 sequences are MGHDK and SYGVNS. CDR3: CASSESSGDKNIQYF. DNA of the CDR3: TGTGCCAGCAGTGAGTCTAGCGGAGACAAAAACATTCAGTACTTC.

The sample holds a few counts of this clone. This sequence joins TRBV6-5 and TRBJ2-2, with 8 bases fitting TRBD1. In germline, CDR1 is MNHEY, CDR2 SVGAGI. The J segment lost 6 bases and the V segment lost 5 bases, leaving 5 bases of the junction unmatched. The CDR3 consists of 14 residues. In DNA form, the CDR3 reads TGTGCCAGCAGTACAAAACAGGGGGCCGGGGAGCTGTTTTTT. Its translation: CASSTKQGAGELFF.

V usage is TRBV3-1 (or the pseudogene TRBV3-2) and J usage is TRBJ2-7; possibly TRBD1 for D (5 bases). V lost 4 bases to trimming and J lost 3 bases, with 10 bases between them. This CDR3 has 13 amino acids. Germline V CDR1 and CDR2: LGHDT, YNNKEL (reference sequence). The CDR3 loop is CASSPGARYEQYF. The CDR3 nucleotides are TGTGCCAGCAGCCCTGGGGCTCGCTACGAGCAGTACTTC.

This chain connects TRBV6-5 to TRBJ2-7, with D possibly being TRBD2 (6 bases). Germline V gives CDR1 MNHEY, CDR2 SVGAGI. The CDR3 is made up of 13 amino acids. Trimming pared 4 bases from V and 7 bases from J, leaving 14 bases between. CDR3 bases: TGTGCCAGCAGTTTCGGGACTCCTTCAGAGCAGTACTTC. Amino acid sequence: CASSFGTPSEQYF.

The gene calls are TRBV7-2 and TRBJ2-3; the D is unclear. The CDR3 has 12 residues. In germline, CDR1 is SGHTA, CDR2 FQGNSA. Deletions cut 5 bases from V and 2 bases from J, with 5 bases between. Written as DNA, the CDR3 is TGTGCCAGCAGCCCCTACACAGATACGCAGTATTTT. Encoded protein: CASSPYTDTQYF.

The CDR3 is CASSERQNYGYTF. The CDR3 DNA is TGTGCCAGCAGTGAAAGACAGAACTATGGCTACACCTTC. This chain uses TRBV2 with TRBJ1-2; maybe TRBD1 (5 bases). Germline V gene lookup returns CDR1 SNHLY and CDR2 FYNNEI. The CDR3 is 13 residues long. Trimming took off 2 bases at V and 2 bases at J, with 6 bases between the two ends.

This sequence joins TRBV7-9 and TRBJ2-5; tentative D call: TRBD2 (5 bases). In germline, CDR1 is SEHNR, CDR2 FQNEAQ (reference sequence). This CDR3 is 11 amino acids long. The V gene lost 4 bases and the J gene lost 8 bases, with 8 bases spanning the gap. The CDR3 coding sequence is TGTGCCAGCAGCTCGGACTTTACCCAGTACTTC. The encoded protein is CASSSDFTQYF.

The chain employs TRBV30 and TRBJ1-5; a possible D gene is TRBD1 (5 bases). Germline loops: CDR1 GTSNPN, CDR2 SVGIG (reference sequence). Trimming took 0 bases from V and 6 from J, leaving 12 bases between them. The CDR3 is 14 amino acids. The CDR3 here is CAWSVLSGGQPQHF. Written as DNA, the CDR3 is TGTGCCTGGAGTGTACTTTCCGGGGGTCAGCCCCAGCATTTT.

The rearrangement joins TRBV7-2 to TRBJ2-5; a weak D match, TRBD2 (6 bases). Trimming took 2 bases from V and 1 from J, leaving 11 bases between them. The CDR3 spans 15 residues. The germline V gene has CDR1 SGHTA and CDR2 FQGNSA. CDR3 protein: CASSLWGLSQETQYF. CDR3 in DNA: TGTGCCAGCAGCTTATGGGGACTGTCCCAAGAGACCCAGTACTTC.

CDR3 sequence (DNA): TGTGCCAGCAGCACCACCAGGGGTGATAATTCACCCCTCCACTTT. This translates into CASSTTRGDNSPLHF. The J gene is TRBJ1-6, the V gene TRBV7-9, with a weak D call TRBD1 (6 bases). Germline loops: CDR1 SEHNR, CDR2 FQNEAQ (reference sequence). Trimming took off 5 bases at V and 5 bases at J, with 13 bases between the two ends. The CDR3 loop spans 15 amino acids.

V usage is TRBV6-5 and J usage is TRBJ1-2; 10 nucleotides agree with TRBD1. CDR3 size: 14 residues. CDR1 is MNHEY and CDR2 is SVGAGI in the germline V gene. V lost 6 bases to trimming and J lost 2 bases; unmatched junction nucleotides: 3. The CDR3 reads CASRETGGNYGYTF. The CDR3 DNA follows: TGTGCCAGCAGAGAGACAGGGGGCAACTATGGCTACACCTTC.

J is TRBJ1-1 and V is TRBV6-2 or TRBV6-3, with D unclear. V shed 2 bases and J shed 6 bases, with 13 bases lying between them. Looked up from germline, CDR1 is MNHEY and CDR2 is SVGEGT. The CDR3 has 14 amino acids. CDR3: CASSYPFIAPEAFF. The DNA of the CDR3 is TGTGCCAGCAGTTACCCATTCATAGCCCCTGAAGCTTTCTTT.

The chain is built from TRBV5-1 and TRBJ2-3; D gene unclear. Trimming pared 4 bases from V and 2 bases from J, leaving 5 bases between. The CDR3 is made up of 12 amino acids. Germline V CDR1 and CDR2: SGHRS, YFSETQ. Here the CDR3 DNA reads TGCGCCAGCAGCCCAAACACAGATACGCAGTATTTT. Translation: CASSPNTDTQYF.

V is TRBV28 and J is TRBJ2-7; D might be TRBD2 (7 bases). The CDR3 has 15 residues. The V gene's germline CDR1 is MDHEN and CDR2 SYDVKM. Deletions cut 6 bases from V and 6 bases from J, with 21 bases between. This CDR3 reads CASSSPRGGPIEQYF. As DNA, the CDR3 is TGTGCCAGCAGCTCCCCAAGGGGGGGGCCGATCGAGCAGTACTTC.

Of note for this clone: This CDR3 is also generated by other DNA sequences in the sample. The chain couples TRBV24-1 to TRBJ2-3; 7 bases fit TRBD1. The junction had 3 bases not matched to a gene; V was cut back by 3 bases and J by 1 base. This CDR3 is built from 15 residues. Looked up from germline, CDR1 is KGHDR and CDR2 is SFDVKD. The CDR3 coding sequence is TGTGCCACCAGTGATCGGACAGGAGGCACAGATACGCAGTATTTT. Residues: CATSDRTGGTDTQYF.

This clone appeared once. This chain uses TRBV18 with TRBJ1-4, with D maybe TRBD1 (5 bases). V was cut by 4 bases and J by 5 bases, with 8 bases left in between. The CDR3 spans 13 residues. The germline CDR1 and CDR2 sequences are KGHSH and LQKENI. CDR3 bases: TGTGCCAGCTCACTCAGGGTCAATGAAAAACTGTTTTTT. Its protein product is CASSLRVNEKLFF.

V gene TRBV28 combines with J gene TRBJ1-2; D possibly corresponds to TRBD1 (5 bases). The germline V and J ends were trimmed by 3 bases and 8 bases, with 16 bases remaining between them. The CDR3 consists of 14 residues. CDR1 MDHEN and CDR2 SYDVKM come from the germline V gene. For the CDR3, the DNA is TGTGCCAGCAGTTTGGCAGGGCCCGTTTCGGGCTACACCTTC. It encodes CASSLAGPVSGYTF.

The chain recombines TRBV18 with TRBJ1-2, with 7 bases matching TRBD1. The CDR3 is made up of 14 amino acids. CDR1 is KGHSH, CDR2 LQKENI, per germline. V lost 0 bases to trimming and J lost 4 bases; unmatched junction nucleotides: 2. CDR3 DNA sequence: TGTGCCAGCTCACCACCTTCAGGGGGCTATGGCTACACCTTC. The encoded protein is CASSPPSGGYGYTF.

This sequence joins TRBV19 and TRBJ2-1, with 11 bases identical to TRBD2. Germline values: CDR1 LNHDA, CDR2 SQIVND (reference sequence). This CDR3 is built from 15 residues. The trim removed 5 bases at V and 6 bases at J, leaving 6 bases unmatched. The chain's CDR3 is CASSPLAGGINEQFF. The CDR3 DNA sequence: TGTGCCAGTAGTCCGCTAGCGGGAGGCATCAATGAGCAGTTCTTC.

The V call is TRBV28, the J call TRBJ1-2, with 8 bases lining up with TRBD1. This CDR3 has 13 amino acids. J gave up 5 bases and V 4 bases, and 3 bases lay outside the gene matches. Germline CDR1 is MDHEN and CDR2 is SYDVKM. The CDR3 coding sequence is TGTGCCAGCAGTTCAGGGGGCGGGTATGGCTACACCTTC. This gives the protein CASSSGGGYGYTF.

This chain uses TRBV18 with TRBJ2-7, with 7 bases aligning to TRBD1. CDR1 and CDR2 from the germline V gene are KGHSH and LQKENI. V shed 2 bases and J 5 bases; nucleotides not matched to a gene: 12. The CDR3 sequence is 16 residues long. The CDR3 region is CASSPNYRGKHDEQYF. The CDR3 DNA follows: TGTGCCAGCTCACCAAATTACAGGGGCAAGCACGACGAGCAGTACTTC.